A single TCR beta chain is shown here with its context. It lacks a known antigen. The entry originates in a study of T cells expressing NK-cell markers (TCRdb year 2020). With regard to the full study: TCR beta-chain repertoires were profiled in sorted CD3+CD56+NKG2C+, CD3+CD56+NKG2C- and CD3+CD56-NKG2C+ T-cell subsets from seven or eight donors. Among the eight sequenced donors, only one was HCMV-seronegative, while the other seven were HCMV-seropositive. The eight sequenced donors were randomly selected healthy volunteers, three men and five women. Sequencing of the libraries produced 2 x 150 bp reads on Illumina HiSeq 2000/2500, MiSeq or NextSeq.

The paper's findings and limits, for the study overall: Those dominant clonotypes were again the most abundant among CD3+CD56-NKG2C+ cells in several donors, at roughly 25-65%. For five or six donors, the dominant CD3+CD56+NKG2C+ clonotypes were among the top 10 CD8+ clonotypes and accounted for roughly 1.0-7.5% of CD8+ T cells. Whether the expanded NKG2C-expressing T cell clones were specific for HCMV antigens was left unclear.

Its CDR3 holds 11 amino acids, cysteine through phenylalanine. No DNA is recorded. For CDR1 and CDR2, the germline V gene (reference sequence) lists DFQATT and SNEGSKA. To determine HCMV serostatus, a commercial ELISA kit was used to detect HCMV-specific IgG in serum. Peripheral blood mononuclear cells were isolated from blood by Ficoll density gradient centrifugation. Sequencing was performed on an Illumina HiSeq 2000. 5'RACE template switching, by which a universal primer site and unique molecular identifiers were added, was used to make TCR beta cDNA libraries. Priming for cDNA synthesis came from the TCR beta constant segment, and two successive PCR amplification steps followed. As for the original processing: MIGEC was used to demultiplex reads and group the reads by UMI, and MiTCR was used to assemble and quantify clonotypes. To exclude erroneous sequences, only TCR cDNA sequences supported by at least two reads were retained. The tcR package was used for downstream repertoire analysis, with clonotypes matched between fractions based on CDR3 nucleotide sequence plus V segment. VDJmatch was used to annotate antigen specificity against VDJdb, with one amino acid substitution allowed in CDR3. TCRdb reprocessed the reads; each CDR3 protein sequence makes one entry, and DNA is unavailable. The V and J calls were determined by TCRdb, not by the authors. The sample table records some 410,000 distinct CDR3 sequences. 7.3% of the sample rests with the top ten.

Material for sequencing was blood T cells: a sorted CD56 or NKG2C T cell subset, CD4+ or CD8+ T cells, or bulk PBMC T cells (not recorded which). The chain couples TRBV20-1 to TRBJ2-1. The sequence came from a woman between 18 and 69 years old in good health. The CDR3 protein sequence reads: CSARLLNEQFF.